This passage covers 7 T cell receptor beta chains from one sample sequenced in a study of CD8+ T cells in alopecia areata. Regarding treatment: oral pan-JAK inhibitor, 5-10 mg twice daily. It was cDNA, reverse transcribed from extracted RNA, that served as the sequencing template. Clones were sequenced by immunoSEQ multiplex PCR, and TCRdb holds only the in-frame ones, with some missing. Among over 85,000 clones listed, about two thirds were seen once. The sequences come from CD8+ T cells sorted from blood, collected around week 42, from a patient treated with tofacitinib. The receptors were gathered from a human donor with alopecia areata.

The chain links TRBV5-1 to TRBJ1-2, with D perhaps TRBD1 (5 bases). Trimming left V 0 bases short and J 2 bases short, with 20 bases between. This CDR3 is 18 amino acids long. CDR1 and CDR2 (germline): SGHRS, YFSETQ. CDR3 residues: CASSLAGQGLDANYGYTF. The CDR3, as DNA: TGCGCCAGCAGCTTGGCCGGGCAGGGTTTAGACGCGAACTATGGCTACACCTTC.

In its sample, this clone was seen a few times. The chain recombines TRBV19 with TRBJ1-1; D unclear. Germline CDR1 is LNHDA and CDR2 is SQIVND (reference sequence). Trimming stripped 0 bases from V and 7 bases from J, with 12 bases between. This CDR3 contains 14 residues. CDR3 in amino acids: CASSIDIVRSEAFF. Here the CDR3 DNA reads TGTGCCAGTAGTATAGATATCGTACGGAGTGAAGCTTTCTTT.

V is TRBV12-5 and J is TRBJ2-1; TRBD1 matches at 8 bases. From germline, CDR1 is LGHNT and CDR2 FRNRAP. V lost 2 bases and J lost 0; bases outside the gene matches: 6. The CDR3 is made up of 17 amino acids. As DNA, the CDR3 is TGTGCTAGTGGTTTGATCGTAACAGGGGGCTCCTACAATGAGCAGTTCTTC. It is translated as CASGLIVTGGSYNEQFF.

The J gene is TRBJ1-2, the V gene TRBV10-3; 10 bases fit TRBD1. This CDR3 is built from 16 residues. CDR1 and CDR2 (germline): ENHRY, SYGVKD. With 4 bases clipped from V and 2 bases from J, the junction kept 7 bases outside the gene matches. This CDR3 reads CAISALDRGRNYGYTF. The CDR3 coding sequence is TGTGCCATCAGTGCCCTTGACAGGGGGCGCAACTATGGCTACACCTTC.

The V gene is TRBV4-1, the J gene TRBJ2-3; D is possibly TRBD2 (6 bases). Germline CDR1 and CDR2: MGHRA and YSYEKL. CDR3 length equals 15 residues. The V end was cut by 1 base, the J end by 2 bases, with 10 bases between. As DNA, the CDR3 is TGCGCCAGCAGCCAAGCGACTAGTAACACAGATACGCAGTATTTT. Protein product: CASSQATSNTDTQYF.

This clone was counted once. The V gene is TRBV11-2, the J gene TRBJ2-1, with 11 bases lining up with TRBD2. The CDR3 is 16 amino acids. The germline V gene encodes CDR1 SGHAT and CDR2 FQNNGV. With V trimmed by 4 bases and J by 7 bases, 9 bases remained unmatched. The CDR3 nucleotides read TGTGCCAGCAGCTCTCCGGGTAGCGGGGGGGTAAATGAGCAGTTCTTC. Translation gives CASSSPGSGGVNEQFF. Full variable domain (rest looked up from reference TRBV11-2 and TRBJ2-1): EAGVAQSPRYKIIEKRQSVAFWCNPISGHATLYWYQQILGQGPKLLIQFQNNGVVDDSQLPKDRFSAERLKGVDSTLKIQPAKLEDSAVYLCASSSPGSGGVNEQFFGPGTRLTVL.

This chain uses TRBV5-1 with TRBJ2-7; D assignment may be TRBD1 or TRBD2 (5 bases each). This CDR3 comprises 15 residues. Trimming left V 3 bases short and J 3 bases short, with 16 bases between. Germline V gives CDR1 SGHRS, CDR2 YFSETQ. CDR3 sequence: CASSSEGQVDYEQYF. CDR3 bases: TGCGCCAGCAGCTCAGAGGGGCAGGTTGACTACGAGCAGTACTTC.